Listed below are T cell receptor beta chains from one sample, sequenced in a study of patients and donors after allogeneic stem cell transplantation. TCRdb reprocessed the RT-PCR reads with MiXCR, giving one entry per CDR3 protein. The repertoire consists of roughly 880,000 distinct CDR3 sequences, with about a sixth occurring once and the leading ten covering under 6.5%. Sequencing input: blood, either unsorted or a sorted T cell fraction (not recorded which). The source of these receptors is a human donor who was either an allogeneic HSCT recipient or a stem cell or donor lymphocyte infusion donor (not recorded which). It is not recorded whose cells these are; they may come from a transplant donor. CDR3s include the opening cysteine and the closing phenylalanine or tryptophan. The D gene is left open where the match is weak. Size tells how often a clone was seen (once, few, many) or the class of an expanded clone, and some rows leave it out.

D gene: NA
clone size: few
V gene: TRBV2
J gene: TRBJ1-1
CDR3 DNA: TGTGCCAGCAGTGATCCCCAGGGAGGTCCGAACACTGAAGCTTTCTTT
CDR3 protein: CASSDPQGGPNTEAFF

D gene: NA
clone size: few
V gene: TRBV7-2
J gene: TRBJ2-1
CDR3 DNA: TGTGCCAGCAGCTCAACGCCTTCGGGTCATGAGCAGTTCTTC
CDR3 protein: CASSSTPSGHEQFF

D gene: NA
clone size: many
V gene: TRBV27
J gene: TRBJ2-7
CDR3 DNA: TGTGCCAGCAGTTTCGGACCCTCCTACGAGCAGTACTTC
CDR3 protein: CASSFGPSYEQYF

D gene: NA
clone size: NA
V gene: TRBV5-5
J gene: TRBJ1-1
CDR3 DNA: TGTGCCAGCAGCCCTAGACAGGCCAGGGACACTGAAGCTTTCTTT
CDR3 protein: CASSPRQARDTEAFF

D gene: NA
clone size: NA
V gene: TRBV5-1
J gene: TRBJ1-2
CDR3 DNA: TGCGCCAGCAGCTTGGGGCGACAGCCTACTAACTATGGCTACACCTTC
CDR3 protein: CASSLGRQPTNYGYTF

D gene: TRBD2
clone size: NA
V gene: TRBV20-1
J gene: TRBJ2-2
CDR3 DNA: TGCAGTGCTACCTTACTAGCGGGAGGATCGAACGGGGAGCTGTTTTTT
CDR3 protein: CSATLLAGGSNGELFF

D gene: TRBD1
clone size: few
V gene: TRBV25-1
J gene: TRBJ2-1
CDR3 DNA: TGTGCCAGCAGTACCTGGGACAGCGATAGCTCCTACAATGAGCAGTTCTTC
CDR3 protein: CASSTWDSDSSYNEQFF

D gene: TRBD1
clone size: NA
V gene: TRBV6-2/TRBV6-3
J gene: TRBJ1-5
CDR3 DNA: TGTGCCAGCAGTCACAACACAGGGGTGGATCAGCCCCAGCATTTT
CDR3 protein: CASSHNTGVDQPQHF

D gene: NA
clone size: NA
V gene: TRBV20-1
J gene: TRBJ2-1
CDR3 DNA: TGCAGTGCCGGGGGAAGCTATGAGCAGTTCTTC
CDR3 protein: CSAGGSYEQFF

D gene: TRBD1
clone size: NA
V gene: TRBV12-3/TRBV12-4
J gene: TRBJ2-1
CDR3 DNA: TGTGCCAGCAGTTTCATTACAGGGGGCCCCTACAATGAGCAGTTCTTC
CDR3 protein: CASSFITGGPYNEQFF

D gene: NA
clone size: few
V gene: TRBV30
J gene: TRBJ1-3
CDR3 DNA: TGTGCCTGGAGTGTACCGGGGATAGCTGGAAACACCATATATTTT
CDR3 protein: CAWSVPGIAGNTIYF

D gene: NA
clone size: few
V gene: TRBV21-1
J gene: TRBJ2-5
CDR3 DNA: TGTGCCAGCAGCAAAAGGCTAGGGCGGCCCCCAGGGGAGACCCAGTACTTC
CDR3 protein: CASSKRLGRPPGETQYF

D gene: TRBD1
clone size: NA
V gene: TRBV5-6
J gene: TRBJ2-2
CDR3 DNA: TGTGCCAGCAGCCCCCCCGGGACAGGGAACACCGGGGAGCTGTTTTTT
CDR3 protein: CASSPPGTGNTGELFF

D gene: NA
clone size: NA
V gene: TRBV27
J gene: TRBJ2-7
CDR3 DNA: TGTGCCAGCAGTTTAAGAGGGGTGACCTACGAGCAGTACTTC
CDR3 protein: CASSLRGVTYEQYF

D gene: TRBD2
clone size: NA
V gene: TRBV6-2/TRBV6-3
J gene: TRBJ2-4
CDR3 DNA: TGTGCCAGCAAAGCGGGAGGCCTCGCCTTGATTAACATTCAGTACTTC
CDR3 protein: CASKAGGLALINIQYF

D gene: NA
clone size: many
V gene: TRBV24-1
J gene: TRBJ2-2
CDR3 DNA: TGTGCCACCAGTGACTTCATAACCGGGGAGCTGTTTTTT
CDR3 protein: CATSDFITGELFF

D gene: NA
clone size: NA
V gene: TRBV18
J gene: TRBJ2-2
CDR3 DNA: TGTGCCAGCTCACCACGGGCCCCGGGCACCGGGGAGCTGTTTTTT
CDR3 protein: CASSPRAPGTGELFF

D gene: NA
clone size: few
V gene: TRBV10-3
J gene: TRBJ1-1
CDR3 DNA: TGTGCCATCAGGAAGCAGGTGATGAACACTGAAGCTTTCTTT
CDR3 protein: CAIRKQVMNTEAFF

D gene: TRBD2
clone size: few
V gene: TRBV4-2
J gene: TRBJ2-5
CDR3 DNA: TGTGCCAGCAGCCAAGGGGACCAGCGGGGGAAAGAGACCCAGTACTTC
CDR3 protein: CASSQGDQRGKETQYF

D gene: NA
clone size: NA
V gene: TRBV21-1
J gene: TRBJ1-2
CDR3 DNA: TGTGCCAGCAGCAGCAGGGTGGGGGTCAGCTATGGCTACACCTTC
CDR3 protein: CASSSRVGVSYGYTF

D gene: NA
clone size: NA
V gene: TRBV7-2
J gene: TRBJ2-3
CDR3 DNA: TGTGCCAGCAGCTTGACGGGGATTAGCACAGATACGCAGTATTTT
CDR3 protein: CASSLTGISTDTQYF

D gene: TRBD1
clone size: NA
V gene: TRBV9
J gene: TRBJ2-2
CDR3 DNA: TGTGCCAGCAGCGTTCTACAGGGGGTGAACACCGGGGAGCTGTTTTTT
CDR3 protein: CASSVLQGVNTGELFF

D gene: TRBD1
clone size: few
V gene: TRBV27
J gene: TRBJ1-6
CDR3 DNA: TGTGCCAGCAGTCAGGGACAGGGGGGTCGTAATTCACCCCTCCACTTT
CDR3 protein: CASSQGQGGRNSPLHF

D gene: TRBD1
clone size: NA
V gene: TRBV5-6
J gene: TRBJ2-4
CDR3 DNA: TGTGCCAGCAGCCGCGGGACAGGGTGGGGCATTCAGTACTTC
CDR3 protein: CASSRGTGWGIQYF

D gene: NA
clone size: NA
V gene: TRBV11-2
J gene: TRBJ1-2
CDR3 DNA: TGTGCCAGCAGCCCCACATCTGGCAAGTCTTCCGAATATGGCTACACCTTC
CDR3 protein: CASSPTSGKSSEYGYTF

D gene: NA
clone size: NA
V gene: TRBV5-1
J gene: TRBJ2-7
CDR3 DNA: TGCGCCAGCAGCTGGACCGGGATGGCCTTGGGGAACGAGCAGTACTTC
CDR3 protein: CASSWTGMALGNEQYF

D gene: NA
clone size: few
V gene: TRBV4-2
J gene: TRBJ2-7
CDR3 DNA: TGTGCCAGCAGCTTTGACATTTCCTACGAGCAGTACTTC
CDR3 protein: CASSFDISYEQYF

D gene: TRBD2
clone size: few
V gene: TRBV4-2
J gene: TRBJ2-2
CDR3 DNA: TGTGCCAGCAGGCAAATAGCGGGGGGCCGGACCGGGGAGCTGTTTTTT
CDR3 protein: CASRQIAGGRTGELFF

D gene: TRBD1
clone size: NA
V gene: TRBV12-3/TRBV12-4
J gene: TRBJ1-1
CDR3 DNA: TGTGCCAGCAGTTTAATCTCGAGGGGGCCGGCTGAAGCTTTCTTT
CDR3 protein: CASSLISRGPAEAFF

D gene: NA
clone size: many
V gene: TRBV29-1
J gene: TRBJ2-1
CDR3 DNA: TGCAGCGTTGAAGATCATTCTGGGTGGGTTGAGCAGTTCTTC
CDR3 protein: CSVEDHSGWVEQFF

D gene: NA
clone size: few
V gene: TRBV11-2
J gene: TRBJ2-3
CDR3 DNA: TGTGCCAGCAGCGCCAAACTAGAGGGTACGCAGTATTTT
CDR3 protein: CASSAKLEGTQYF

D gene: TRBD2
clone size: few
V gene: TRBV11-3
J gene: TRBJ2-1
CDR3 DNA: TGTGCCAGCAGCGCGCGGACTAGCGGGGTTCGATACAATGAGCAGTTCTTC
CDR3 protein: CASSARTSGVRYNEQFF

D gene: NA
clone size: NA
V gene: TRBV6-6
J gene: TRBJ2-1
CDR3 DNA: TGTGCCAGCAGTTACTCGGTGAATGAGCAGTTCTTC
CDR3 protein: CASSYSVNEQFF

D gene: NA
clone size: many
V gene: TRBV15
J gene: TRBJ2-1
CDR3 DNA: TGTGCCACCAGCATAACCCCCGATGAGCAGTTCTTC
CDR3 protein: CATSITPDEQFF

D gene: NA
clone size: NA
V gene: TRBV30
J gene: TRBJ1-2
CDR3 DNA: TGTGCCTGGATCAGGGGAGCTAACTATGGCTACACCTTC
CDR3 protein: CAWIRGANYGYTF

D gene: NA
clone size: NA
V gene: TRBV10-3
J gene: TRBJ1-1
CDR3 DNA: TGTGCCATCAGTTTGGAGGGTTCTAGCACTGAAGCTTTCTTT
CDR3 protein: CAISLEGSSTEAFF